This TCR beta chain was captured by sequencing in a study of blood T cell repertoires in COVID-19 (dated by TCRdb to 2019 to 2021). For context, the study as a whole: Samples covering the acute and convalescent phases of COVID-19 were provided by collaborators in the United States, Italy and Spain. The repertoires were released in a freely available public database meant as a resource for research on the immune response to SARS-CoV-2. The prospective study material was composed of cDNA or gDNA derived from T cells, B-cell-depleted T cells, or PBMCs. HLA class I and class II types, where available, came from metadata supplied by the sample provider rather than from assay-based typing. The dataset comprised deeply sampled blood TCRbeta repertoires from subjects exposed to, actively infected with, or recovered from COVID-19. Sample metadata almost always included a de-identified subject ID, COVID-19 status, age in years and sex. The samples were drawn from two sources: the first 160 participants of the ongoing ImmuneRACE study, and about 1,300 subjects contributed by 6 global collaborators. Study-wide findings and limitations: Clinical and demographic metadata were provided uncurated, with the amount varying by source and participant.

There are 15 amino acids in the CDR3, from cysteine to phenylalanine inclusive. The only DNA kept is the CDR3, 45 bases in frame from the first base. The germline V gene gives CDR1 as SGHTA and CDR2 as FQGNSA. At the junction V is shortened by 4 bases and J by 3 bases, with 15 bases in between. Collaborating institutions collected whole blood in K2EDTA tubes following their own protocols. For TCRbeta analysis, collaborators shipped samples as frozen whole blood, isolated PBMCs, or DNA extracted from either of those sample types. Notes on this clone: This receptor's antigen is unknown. One base away there is no much larger clone; base qualities are not given.

The immunoSEQ Assay, a bias-controlled multiplex PCR, was used to amplify TCRbeta CDR3 regions from genomic DNA. From the authors' description of their analysis: The number of nucleated cells in each sample was estimated by amplification of reference gene primers within the assay. To quantify the absolute abundance of each unique TCRbeta CDR3 rearrangement, sequence reads were collapsed and filtered. For each sample, productive Simpson clonality was calculated as the square root of Simpson's diversity index over productive rearrangements. What TCRdb holds here is the immuneACCESS table cut down to in-frame rearrangements. Part of the clones is not present; checked against another copy, under half of the missing clones reflect an unresolved V gene, and the others are unexplained. V, J and clone size are those of that table, while D and trimming were read from the DNA. In all, the sample holds around 150,000 clones, and 81% of those were seen once. Jointly, the top ten make up roughly 11% of the sample.

This TCR was sampled from a human donor in a cohort sampled during active COVID-19. Recombination linked TRBV7-2 to TRBJ1-1, and the D gene may be TRBD1, 5 bases matching. The source material was peripheral blood. The DNA sequence is as follows: TGTGCCAGCAGCTCACACGGTCGGGGGGACACTGAAGCTTTCTTT. This encodes CASSSHGRGDTEAFF.